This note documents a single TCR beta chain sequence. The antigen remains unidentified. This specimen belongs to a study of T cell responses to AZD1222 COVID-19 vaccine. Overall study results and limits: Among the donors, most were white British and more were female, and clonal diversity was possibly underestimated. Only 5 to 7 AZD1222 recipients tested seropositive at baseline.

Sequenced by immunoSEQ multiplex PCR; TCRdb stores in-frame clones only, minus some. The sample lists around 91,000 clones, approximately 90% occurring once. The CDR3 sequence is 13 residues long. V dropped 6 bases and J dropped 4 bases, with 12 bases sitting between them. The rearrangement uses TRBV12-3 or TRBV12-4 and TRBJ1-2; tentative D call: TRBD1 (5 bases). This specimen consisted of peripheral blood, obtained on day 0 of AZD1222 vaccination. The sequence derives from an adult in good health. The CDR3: CASSLDTGYGYTF. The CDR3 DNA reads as TGTGCCAGCAGCTTGGACACTGGCTATGGCTACACCTTC.